This TCR beta chain was observed in a study of T cell responses to AZD1222 COVID-19 vaccine. As concerns this clone: The antigen remains unidentified.

Clones were sequenced by immunoSEQ multiplex PCR, and TCRdb holds only the in-frame ones, with some missing. The sample consists of about 140,000 clones, roughly 90% of them appearing once. Study-level results: Nearly half of spike-specific TCRs reportedly target unmutated variant regions. The study identified only 6 or 7 AZD1222 recipients as seropositive at baseline. Spike-specific TCR breadth and depth both grew after two AZD1222 doses.

The TCR was taken from an adult in good health. The specimen comprised peripheral blood, sampled on day 0 of AZD1222 vaccination.

The DNA for the CDR3 is TGTGCCAGCAGCTTAAGTATCTACACCGGGGAGCTGTTTTTT. Its protein product is CASSLSIYTGELFF. The chain is built from TRBV7-2 and TRBJ2-2; D is unclear. The CDR3 is 14 amino acids. V gave up 2 bases and J gave up 3 bases, with 7 bases separating them. Germline CDR1 reads SGHTA; CDR2 reads FQGNSA.